These T cell receptor beta chains were read from a single sample in a study of beta chain features in type 1 diabetes. TCRdb's table, derived via immunoSEQ multiplex PCR, lists solely in-frame clones and lacks some. The sample carries roughly 140,000 clones, around 8% recorded once. The sample consisted of central memory CD4+ T cells from blood. The receptor source for this set is a man younger than 35 in good health. CDR3s include the opening cysteine and the closing phenylalanine or tryptophan. The D gene is left open where the match is weak. Size values are once, few and many counts, or a class for expanded clones, and some rows have none.

cdr3_aa cdr3_nt j_call clone_size cdr3_length d_call v_call
CASSFPGGPYNEQFF TGTGCCAGCAGCTTTCCCGGGGGTCCCTACAATGAGCAGTTCTTC TRBJ2-1 few 15 NA TRBV5-4
CASSDSLAGSTQYF TGTGCCAGCAGTGATAGTCTAGCGGGTTCTACCCAGTACTTC TRBJ2-5 once 14 TRBD2 TRBV6-6
CASSLLQGGLETQYF TGTGCCAGCAGCTTACTGCAGGGAGGTTTGGAGACCCAGTACTTC TRBJ2-5 NA 15 NA TRBV11-2
CASSATPVGNTEAFF TGTGCCAGCTCCGCGACACCTGTTGGTAACACTGAAGCTTTCTTT TRBJ1-1 few 15 NA TRBV18
CASSQGDRGTGELFF TGCGCCAGCAGCCAGGGGGACAGGGGGACGGGGGAGCTGTTTTTT TRBJ2-2 many 15 TRBD1 TRBV4-3
CASSYSTQETQYF TGTGCCAGCAGCTATTCTACTCAAGAGACCCAGTACTTC TRBJ2-5 many 13 NA TRBV7-9
CASGGIQGPNSPLHF TGTGCCAGCGGAGGAATACAGGGACCTAATTCACCCCTCCACTTT TRBJ1-6 few 15 NA TRBV2
CASSRRAGGETQYF TGTGCCAGCAGTCGACGGGCGGGCGGGGAGACCCAGTACTTC TRBJ2-5 many 14 NA TRBV6-5
CASSQARAGAGELFF TGCGCCAGCAGCCAAGCCCGAGCGGGGGCCGGGGAGCTGTTTTTT TRBJ2-2 NA 15 TRBD2 TRBV4-3
CASSQDLGGSAYEQYF TGTGCCAGCAGCCAAGATCTCGGCGGGAGCGCCTACGAGCAGTACTTC TRBJ2-7 NA 16 TRBD2 TRBV4-2
CASSTHSGSGNTIYF TGCGCCAGCAGCACGCACTCAGGGTCAGGAAACACCATATATTTT TRBJ1-3 NA 15 NA TRBV4-3
CASSRTVTRGNQPQHF TGCGCCAGCAGTCGGACAGTAACCCGGGGCAATCAGCCCCAGCATTTT TRBJ1-5 NA 16 NA TRBV4-1
CASSRGLAGDETQYF TGTGCCAGCTCACGCGGACTAGCGGGAGACGAGACCCAGTACTTC TRBJ2-5 NA 15 TRBD2 TRBV18
CASSSQINRAQYF TGCGCCAGCAGCTCCCAGATCAACAGGGCGCAGTATTTT TRBJ2-3 many 13 NA TRBV5-1
CASSLRAGGGYTF TGTGCCAGCAGCCTCAGGGCAGGGGGCGGCTACACCTTC TRBJ1-2 NA 13 TRBD1 TRBV5-4
CASSQVGPTGAGEQYF TGTGCCAGCAGCCAAGTTGGACCGACAGGGGCGGGCGAGCAGTACTTC TRBJ2-7 many 16 TRBD1 TRBV4-2
CATSRDRRGGSPLHF TGTGCCACCAGCAGAGATCGGAGGGGAGGTTCACCCCTCCACTTT TRBJ1-6 few 15 NA TRBV15
CASSQRSGGLPSTDTQYF TGTGCCAGCAGCCAAAGAAGCGGGGGGCTACCTAGCACAGATACGCAGTATTTT TRBJ2-3 NA 18 TRBD2 TRBV4-2
CASSRLAGGPVEQFF TGTGCCAGCAGCCGACTAGCGGGAGGGCCGGTTGAGCAGTTCTTC TRBJ2-1 NA 15 TRBD2 TRBV7-2
CATSRDFRVSSTEAFF TGTGCCACCAGCAGAGATTTCAGGGTGAGTTCCACTGAAGCTTTCTTT TRBJ1-1 NA 16 NA TRBV15
CASSQELGGGYTF TGCGCCAGCAGCCAAGAGTTGGGGGGTGGCTACACCTTC TRBJ1-2 NA 13 NA TRBV4-3
CASSSDMNTEAFF TGTGCCAGCAGCTCCGACATGAACACTGAAGCTTTCTTT TRBJ1-1 few 13 NA TRBV7-3
CSVEERDRGEQFF TGCAGCGTTGAAGAGAGGGACAGGGGTGAGCAGTTCTTC TRBJ2-1 few 13 TRBD1 TRBV29-1
CASSFEANSPLHF TGTGCCAGCAGCTTTGAAGCGAATTCACCCCTCCACTTT TRBJ1-6 NA 13 NA TRBV5-6
CASSNRVSNEKLFF TGTGCCAGCAGCAACAGGGTGTCTAATGAAAAACTGTTTTTT TRBJ1-4 few 14 NA TRBV6-6
CAWSDGTGNEQFF TGTGCCTGGAGTGACGGGACAGGGAATGAGCAGTTCTTC TRBJ2-1 few 13 TRBD1 TRBV30
CAISGRQGSREQYF TGTGCCATCAGTGGTCGGCAGGGAAGTCGCGAGCAGTACTTC TRBJ2-7 NA 14 NA TRBV10-3
CASSMDRAYEQYF TGTGCCAGCAGTATGGACAGGGCGTACGAGCAGTACTTC TRBJ2-7 NA 13 TRBD1 TRBV6-1
CASSFTRGSTDTQYF TGTGCCAGCAGTTTTACAAGGGGGAGCACAGATACGCAGTATTTT TRBJ2-3 once 15 NA TRBV6-5
CASSTSYTEAFF TGTGCCAGCAGCACATCCTACACTGAAGCTTTCTTT TRBJ1-1 NA 12 NA TRBV7-8
CASSLEAPGANVLTF TGTGCCAGCAGCTTAGAGGCTCCCGGGGCCAACGTCCTGACTTTC TRBJ2-6 few 15 NA TRBV7-3
CASSGAADRLGQPQHF TGTGCCAGCAGCGGCGCAGCGGACAGGCTAGGACAGCCCCAGCATTTT TRBJ1-5 few 16 TRBD1 TRBV28
CASSPGQGSYNEQFF TGTGCCAGCAGCCCGGGACAGGGCTCCTACAATGAGCAGTTCTTC TRBJ2-1 many 15 TRBD1 TRBV7-2
CASRGTGGPETQYF TGTGCCAGCAGGGGTACAGGGGGCCCAGAGACCCAGTACTTC TRBJ2-5 NA 14 TRBD1 TRBV28
CASSLARLGELFF TGTGCCAGCAGCTTAGCGCGGCTCGGGGAGCTGTTTTTT TRBJ2-2 NA 13 NA TRBV11-2
CASSWRTDRGTGGYTF TGTGCCAGTAGTTGGCGGACGGACAGGGGAACGGGAGGCTACACCTTC TRBJ1-2 few 16 TRBD1 TRBV19
CASSFNRGQGNEQFF TGTGCCAGCAGCTTTAACAGGGGGCAGGGGAATGAGCAGTTCTTC TRBJ2-1 NA 15 TRBD1 TRBV7-2
CASSLGQINIQYF TGTGCCAGCAGCTTGGGACAGATAAACATTCAGTACTTC TRBJ2-4 few 13 TRBD1 TRBV7-2
CASSPNSATNEKLFF TGTGCCAGCTCCCCGAACAGTGCAACTAATGAAAAACTGTTTTTT TRBJ1-4 few 15 NA TRBV18
CASSIQGLHYEQYF TGTGCCAGTAGTATACAGGGACTCCACTACGAGCAGTACTTC TRBJ2-7 NA 14 NA TRBV19
CASSLGQGATGYTF TGTGCCAGCAGCCTGGGACAGGGGGCGACGGGCTACACCTTC TRBJ1-2 NA 14 TRBD1 TRBV6-1
CASGSGTGNYGYTF TGTGCCAGCGGCTCGGGGACAGGAAACTATGGCTACACCTTC TRBJ1-2 NA 14 TRBD1 TRBV7-2
CASSLTENTEAFF TGTGCCAGCAGCTTAACAGAGAACACTGAAGCTTTCTTT TRBJ1-1 few 13 NA TRBV7-2
CASSSGIHTDTQYF TGTGCCAGCAGCTCAGGGATTCACACAGATACGCAGTATTTT TRBJ2-3 many 14 NA TRBV5-8
CASSGSGTGYGYTF TGTGCCAGCTCGGGTTCCGGGACAGGCTATGGCTACACCTTC TRBJ1-2 NA 14 TRBD1 TRBV18
CASSKGTSEQFF TGTGCCAGCAGCAAGGGGACTTCTGAGCAGTTCTTC TRBJ2-1 NA 12 NA TRBV7-8
CASSRGLGGYEETQYF TGTGCCAGCAGCCGAGGGTTGGGAGGGTACGAAGAGACCCAGTACTTC TRBJ2-5 few 16 TRBD2 TRBV9
CASSAGTDRSGNTIYF TGTGCCAGCAGCGCCGGGACAGACCGCTCTGGAAACACCATATATTTT TRBJ1-3 few 16 TRBD1 TRBV5-4
CASREDGGELFF TGTGCCAGCAGGGAGGACGGCGGGGAGCTGTTTTTT TRBJ2-2 few 12 NA TRBV2